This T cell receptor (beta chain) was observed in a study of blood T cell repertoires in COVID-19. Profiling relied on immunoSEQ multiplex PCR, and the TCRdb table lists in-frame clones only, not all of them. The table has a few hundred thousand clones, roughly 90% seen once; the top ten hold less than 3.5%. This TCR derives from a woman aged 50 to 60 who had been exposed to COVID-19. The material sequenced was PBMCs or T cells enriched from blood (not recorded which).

The CDR3 loop reads CAISVTDLRTGELFF. CDR3 in DNA: TGTGCCATCAGTGTGACAGACCTTCGGACCGGGGAGCTGTTTTTT. J is TRBJ2-2 and V is TRBV10-3; tentative D call: TRBD1 (5 bases). CDR1 is ENHRY, CDR2 SYGVKD, per germline. Deletions cut 4 bases from V and 5 bases from J, with 14 bases between. The CDR3 length is 15 residues.